A selection of T cell receptor beta chains follows, all from one sample in a study of blood T cell repertoires in COVID-19. Clones were read by immunoSEQ multiplex PCR, and TCRdb kept only the in-frame ones, dropping some. The data show roughly 120,000 clones, with approximately 82% seen just once and approximately 2.5% held by the top ten. Sequencing was done on a sample of peripheral blood. The receptors stem from a man aged 25 to 40 with acute or convalescent COVID-19. Each CDR3 is given with its conserved first and last residue. A D gene is named only where the DNA matches it firmly. A row's size may be missing; if present it is once, few, many or a size class.

v_call	d_call	clone_size	j_call	cdr3_nt	cdr3_aa
TRBV6-5	.	.	TRBJ1-1	TGTGCCAGCAGTTACGACGGGAGGACTGAAGCTTTCTTT	CASSYDGRTEAFF
TRBV4-1	.	.	TRBJ2-5	TGCGCCAGCAGCCAAGGTGGGAGCAGGGAGACCCAGTACTTC	CASSQGGSRETQYF
TRBV4-3	.	.	TRBJ2-1	TGCGCCAGCAGCCAAGATCGGTATGATGAGCAGTTCTTC	CASSQDRYDEQFF
TRBV7-3	.	few	TRBJ1-1	TGTGCCAGCAGCTTAATCGGGGGGAGGCTTATCAACACTGAAGCTTTCTTT	CASSLIGGRLINTEAFF
TRBV7-9	TRBD1	.	TRBJ2-5	TGTGCCAGCAGCTTAGTCACAGGGGGCCAAGAGACCCAGTACTTC	CASSLVTGGQETQYF
TRBV9	.	.	TRBJ2-2	TGTGCCAGCAGCCAAATCGCCAGACTAGGAGGGAACACCGGGGAGCTGTTTTTT	CASSQIARLGGNTGELFF
TRBV6-5	.	once	TRBJ2-1	TGTGCCAGCAGTCGGACTCCGTTCGATGAGCAGTTCTTC	CASSRTPFDEQFF
TRBV9	.	.	TRBJ1-2	TGTGCCAGCAGCGTAGAGGGGCGATATGGCTACACCTTC	CASSVEGRYGYTF
TRBV29-1	TRBD1	.	TRBJ1-5	TGCAGCGCCCAGACAGAGAGAGGGACAGGGGGCTGTCAGCCCCAGCATTTT	CSAQTERGTGGCQPQHF
TRBV11-3	.	few	TRBJ1-3	TGTGCCAGCAGCGACCCGGGACACGGAAACACCATATATTTT	CASSDPGHGNTIYF
TRBV6-5	.	once	TRBJ2-3	TGTGCCAGCAGTTACTCTGCAGGGTCAGATACGCAGTATTTT	CASSYSAGSDTQYF
TRBV3-1/TRBV3-2	.	.	TRBJ1-6	TGTGCCAGCCGCTCAATCGGGGGTTTGAGGAATTCACCCCTCCACTTT	CASRSIGGLRNSPLHF
TRBV9	.	.	TRBJ2-1	TGTGCCAGCAGCGTTAGTGGCGACACCTACAATGAGCAGTTCTTC	CASSVSGDTYNEQFF
TRBV9	.	few	TRBJ2-1	TGTGCCAGCAGCGTAGTCTCGGGGTATAACAATGAGCAGTTCTTC	CASSVVSGYNNEQFF
TRBV9	.	.	TRBJ1-1	TGTGCCAGCAGCGCCCTCCCGGGGGGACCGAACACTGAAGCTTTCTTT	CASSALPGGPNTEAFF
TRBV6-2/TRBV6-3	TRBD1	.	TRBJ1-5	TGTGCCAGCAGTTACTCCGGGACAGGGGTGATTCAGCCCCAGCATTTT	CASSYSGTGVIQPQHF
TRBV2	TRBD1	.	TRBJ1-2	TGTGCCAGCACTAAAGAGACAGGGCCGAGCTATGGCTACACCTTC	CASTKETGPSYGYTF
TRBV7-8	TRBD1	.	TRBJ2-1	TGTGCCAGCAACCTCGGGGACAGGGCGGTACAGCTGGAAGACAATGAGCAGTTCTTC	CASNLGDRAVQLEDNEQFF
TRBV6-2/TRBV6-3	TRBD1	.	TRBJ2-5	TGTGCCAGCAGCTCATATTGGGACAGGGAGAGGGAGACCCAGTACTTC	CASSSYWDRERETQYF
TRBV18	TRBD1	.	TRBJ2-1	TGTGCCAGCTCACCACCGGCTCAGGGACAGCTTGACAATGAGCAGTTCTTC	CASSPPAQGQLDNEQFF
TRBV2	TRBD1	.	TRBJ1-2	TGTGCCAGCAGTCCCTGGACAGGGGAAGGCTATGGCTACACCTTC	CASSPWTGEGYGYTF
TRBV6-1	.	.	TRBJ2-7	TGTGCCAGCAGTGAAGGGACAGCCTTGGGATACGAGCAGTACTTC	CASSEGTALGYEQYF
TRBV4-1	TRBD2	.	TRBJ2-5	TGCGCCAGCAGCCGGAACGGACTAGCGGACCAAGAGACCCAGTACTTC	CASSRNGLADQETQYF
TRBV4-1	.	.	TRBJ1-6	TGCGCCAGCAGCCGAGGGATTGAGGAATATAATTCACCCCTCCACTTT	CASSRGIEEYNSPLHF
TRBV6-5	TRBD1	.	TRBJ2-2	TGTGCCAGCAGTCCGGGACAGGGGGGTGCCGGGGAGCTGTTTTTT	CASSPGQGGAGELFF
TRBV12-5	TRBD2	.	TRBJ2-2	TGTGCTAGTGGTTTGGGGACTAGCGGGAGAGGTAACACCGGGGAGCTGTTTTTT	CASGLGTSGRGNTGELFF
TRBV4-2	.	.	TRBJ1-3	TGTGCCAGCAGCCAAGCCGGCAGACTCTCTGGAAACACCATATATTTT	CASSQAGRLSGNTIYF
TRBV4-1	TRBD2	.	TRBJ2-5	TGCGCCAGCAGCCAGCCCCGGACTAGCGGGAGTGGGGCACGGGAGACCCAGTACTTC	CASSQPRTSGSGARETQYF
TRBV6-6	TRBD2	.	TRBJ2-3	TGTGCCAGCAGTTACACAAGCGGGAGTGGCACAGATACGCAGTATTTT	CASSYTSGSGTDTQYF
TRBV3-1/TRBV3-2	.	few	TRBJ1-3	TGTGCCAGCAGCCAAGCGGGGATTGCTGGAAACACCATATATTTT	CASSQAGIAGNTIYF
TRBV6-5	.	.	TRBJ1-6	TGTGCCAGTCGGACAGAATATAATTCACCCCTCCACTTT	CASRTEYNSPLHF